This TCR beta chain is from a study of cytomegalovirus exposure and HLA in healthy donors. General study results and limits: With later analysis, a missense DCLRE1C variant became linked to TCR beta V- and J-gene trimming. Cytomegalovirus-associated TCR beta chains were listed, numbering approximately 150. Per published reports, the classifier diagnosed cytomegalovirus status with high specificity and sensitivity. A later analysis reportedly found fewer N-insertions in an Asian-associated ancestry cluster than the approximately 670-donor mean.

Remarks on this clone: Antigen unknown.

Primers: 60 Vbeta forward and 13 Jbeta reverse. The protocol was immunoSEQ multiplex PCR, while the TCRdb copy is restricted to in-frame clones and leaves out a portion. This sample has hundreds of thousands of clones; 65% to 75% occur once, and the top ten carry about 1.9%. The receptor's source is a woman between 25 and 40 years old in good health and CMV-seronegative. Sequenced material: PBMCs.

The CDR3: CASSPGTGLSNTGELFF. The CDR3 region has the DNA TGTGCCAGCTCACCAGGGACAGGCCTATCGAACACCGGGGAGCTGTTTTTT. The chain uses TRBV18 and TRBJ2-2; TRBD1 matches 8 bases. Germline CDR1 KGHSH, CDR2 LQKENI. V trimming: 2 bases; J trimming: 0 bases; junction bases outside the gene matches: 5. The CDR3 contains 17 residues.